This T cell receptor beta chain was recorded in a study of cytomegalovirus exposure and HLA in healthy donors. Study-wide results and caveats: Through in vitro validation, a few CMV-associated chains were shown to be specific for CMV antigens. The study dropped some indistinguishable V segments, TRBV6-2 and TRBV6-3 among them.

With regard to this clone: Its antigen is unidentified.

Germline assignment: CDR1 SGHRS and CDR2 YFSETQ. The junction had 2 bases not matched to a gene; V was cut back by 2 bases and J by 3 bases. This CDR3 is 14 amino acids long. This PCR relied on a set of 60 Vbeta primers and 13 Jbeta primers. Method: immunoSEQ multiplex PCR; TCRdb's copy keeps in-frame clones and lacks some. Of about 190,000 clones listed, about 77% are singletons. V is TRBV5-1 and J is TRBJ2-3; TRBD2 matches at 8 bases. Specimen: PBMCs. This receptor was obtained from a man under 40 in good health and CMV-seropositive. CDR3 residues: CASSLREGTDTQYF. DNA for the CDR3: TGCGCCAGCAGCTTACGGGAGGGTACAGATACGCAGTATTTT.